The T cell receptor beta chain described here comes from a study of T cell responses to AZD1222 COVID-19 vaccine. Study-wide results and limits: Targets within unmutated variant regions were reportedly found for nearly half of spike-specific TCRs. Females outnumbered males among donors, who were mostly white British; clonal diversity was possibly underestimated. Spike-spanning, vaccine-associated CD4 TCRs were dominant at 160-218 and 743-854.

A word on this clone: Its antigen is unknown.

CDR1 is MNHNS, CDR2 SASEGT, per germline. The CDR3 spans 13 residues. Trimming stripped 3 bases from V and 6 bases from J, with 11 bases between. Data came from immunoSEQ multiplex PCR; TCRdb stores just in-frame clones and leaves some out. The repertoire includes 98,000 or so clones, approximately 88% of them detected once, and 14% sits in the top ten. The genes are TRBV6-1 and TRBJ1-1; the D gene is possibly TRBD1 (5 bases). The input for sequencing was peripheral blood, taken 28 days after the second AZD1222 dose. This TCR was sampled from an adult who received the AZD1222 COVID-19 vaccine. Here the CDR3 reads CASSEKWGAEAFF. CDR3 DNA: TGTGCCAGCAGTGAGAAGTGGGGCGCTGAAGCTTTCTTT.